The clone carrying this T cell receptor (beta chain) was counted once. Its antigen is undetermined. The repertoire was sequenced with immunoSEQ multiplex PCR; TCRdb's copy has only in-frame clones and lacks some. This sample yields 15,000 or so clones, of which 82% are seen a single time; under 25% belongs to the top ten. The record originates from a study of T cells in tumors after PD-1 blockade. Study-level information: Patients had no prior checkpoint blockade, systemic immunosuppressants, or anti-cancer therapy within 4 weeks. Daily vismodegib 150 mg continued in a subset of anti-PD-1-treated patients. Peripheral blood samples averaged roughly 40,000 unique clonotypes and 100,000 to 130,000 templates.

Study-wide results and limits: Blood contained approximately 40% of the tumor's TCR clonotypes.

Material: PBMCs, obtained after anti-PD-1 treatment. The receptor comes from a human donor with basal cell carcinoma.

Written as DNA, the CDR3 is TGCGCCAGCAGCCCTCGTCCCACATCCGAAGCTTTCTTT. Amino acids: CASSPRPTSEAFF. This rearrangement joins TRBV5-1 to TRBJ1-1, with D unclear. The germline V gene has CDR1 SGHRS and CDR2 YFSETQ. The CDR3 is made up of 13 amino acids. Trimming stripped 4 bases from V and 8 bases from J, with 15 bases between. Drawing the rest from reference TRBV5-1 and TRBJ1-1, the complete variable domain is KAGVTQTPRYLIKTRGQQVTLSCSPISGHRSVSWYQQTPGQGLQFLFEYFSETQRNKGNFPGRFSGRQFSNSRSEMNVSTLELGDSALYLCASSPRPTSEAFFGQGTRLTVV.